What follows are 26 T cell receptor beta chains derived from one specimen sequenced in a study of blood T cell repertoires in COVID-19 (dated by TCRdb to about 2020). The library relied on the immunoSEQ multiplex PCR assay. TCRdb obtained this table from immuneACCESS and retained in-frame rearrangements with V and J assigned. These tables miss some clones; where compared with another copy, unresolved V genes account for less than half of the shortfall, and the remainder is unexplained. This sample gives approximately 220,000 clones in total; roughly four fifths of them show up just once. The ten largest clones add up to 3% of the sample. The source material was peripheral blood. Source of these receptors: a woman aged 25-40 years who had recovered from COVID-19.

This chain links TRBV28 with TRBJ1-2, with D uncertain. Germline CDR1 MDHEN, CDR2 SYDVKM. The CDR3 has 16 amino acids. Deletions cut 5 bases from V and 4 bases from J, with 20 bases between. The CDR3 DNA sequence: TGTGCCAGCAGTCTCCCATCGGGAGGGAAGGCCTATGGCTACACCTTC. Its protein product is CASSLPSGGKAYGYTF.

This sequence joins TRBV30 and TRBJ1-6; 7 nucleotides agree with TRBD1. This CDR3 is built from 13 residues. CDR1 and CDR2 from the germline V gene are GTSNPN and SVGIG (reference sequence). With V trimmed by 5 bases and J by 7 bases, 5 bases remained unmatched. CDR3 amino acids: CAWDRDRNSPLHF. DNA of the CDR3: TGTGCCTGGGATAGGGACAGAAATTCACCCCTCCACTTT. Looking up the rest from reference TRBV30 and TRBJ1-6 gives the full variable domain: SQTIHQWPATLVQPVGSPLSLECTVEGTSNPNLYWYRQAAGRGLQLLFYSVGIGQISSEVPQNLSASRPQDRQFILSSKKLLLSDSGFYLCAWDRDRNSPLHFGNGTRLTVT.

In the case of this clone: The junction does not match germline at one end; this may be a read error. This same CDR3 is encoded by further DNA sequences in the sample. V gene TRBV19 combines with J gene TRBJ2-7; 13 nucleotides match TRBD2. The CDR3 is 17 amino acids. CDR1 is LNHDA and CDR2 is SQIVND in the germline V gene (reference sequence). CDR3 DNA sequence: TGTGCCAGCAGTATAGATCAAGGACTAGCGGGAGTTAACGAGCAGTACTTC. Protein sequence: CASSIDQGLAGVNEQYF.

V and J are TRBV3-1 (or the pseudogene TRBV3-2) and TRBJ2-5; tentative D call: TRBD2 (6 bases). The CDR3 runs 12 residues. Germline V gives CDR1 LGHDT, CDR2 YNNKEL (reference sequence). The V end lost 4 bases, the J end lost 7 bases, and 10 bases lay between the germline ends. As DNA, the CDR3 is TGTGCCAGCAGCCCGGGGCGGGGGACCCAGTACTTC. Translated: CASSPGRGTQYF.

The chain combines TRBV19 with TRBJ1-5, with D uncertain. V was shortened by 3 bases and J by 9 bases, with 15 bases between the two germline ends. Germline V CDR1 and CDR2: LNHDA, SQIVND (reference sequence). The CDR3 covers 14 residues. The CDR3 region is CASSINGGPGPQHF. The CDR3 nucleotides read TGTGCCAGTAGTATTAATGGAGGACCCGGGCCCCAGCATTTT. Variable domain in full (rest from reference TRBV19 and TRBJ1-5): DGGITQSPKYLFRKEGQNVTLSCEQNLNHDAMYWYRQDPGQGLRLIYYSQIVNDFQKGDIAEGYSVSREKKESFPLTVTSAQKNPTAFYLCASSINGGPGPQHFGDGTRLSIL.

The chain joins TRBV9 to TRBJ1-4, with D unclear. The CDR3 is 14 residues long. Germline V gives CDR1 SGDLS, CDR2 YYNGEE. V gave up 0 bases and J gave up 6 bases, with 9 bases separating them. In nucleotides, the CDR3 is TGTGCCAGCAGCGTAGGAAATCCAGATGAAAAACTGTTTTTT. This encodes CASSVGNPDEKLFF.

The gene calls are TRBV7-8 and TRBJ2-2, with 8 nucleotides matching TRBD2. Germline V gene data show CDR1 as SGHVS and CDR2 as FQNEAQ. With 4 bases clipped from V and 3 bases from J, the junction kept 4 bases outside the gene matches. The CDR3 loop spans 15 amino acids. The CDR3 loop reads CASSSSGSDTGELFF. The CDR3 nucleotides read TGTGCCAGCAGCTCCAGCGGGAGTGACACCGGGGAGCTGTTTTTT.

V and J are TRBV12-3 or TRBV12-4 and TRBJ1-1; D is ambiguous. Trimming left V 3 bases short and J 7 bases short, with 6 bases between. The CDR3 contains 11 residues. The CDR3 reads CASSLGSEAFF. The CDR3 DNA is TGTGCCAGCAGTTTGGGGAGTGAAGCTTTCTTT.

The chain carries TRBV4-1 and TRBJ2-7; 12 nucleotides match TRBD2. Germline loops: CDR1 MGHRA, CDR2 YSYEKL. Unmatched junction bases numbered 16, after V lost 4 bases and J lost 9 bases. The CDR3 spans 17 residues. CDR3 protein: CASSPTLLPSGRASQYF. In DNA form, the CDR3 reads TGCGCCAGCAGCCCAACGTTATTGCCTAGCGGGAGGGCCTCGCAGTACTTC.

The chain combines TRBV6-5 with TRBJ2-5; 9 bases align to TRBD2. J was trimmed by 3 bases and V by 5 bases; bases with no gene match: 1. This CDR3 contains 13 residues. Germline values: CDR1 MNHEY, CDR2 SVGAGI. CDR3 nucleotides: TGTGCCAGCAGTCGGACTAGCGAAGAGACCCAGTACTTC. Protein product: CASSRTSEETQYF.

J is TRBJ2-5 and V is TRBV13, with 13 positions matching TRBD2. With 5 bases clipped from V and 5 bases from J, the junction kept 8 bases outside the gene matches. CDR1 PRHDT and CDR2 FYEKMQ come from the germline V gene (reference sequence). The CDR3 runs 16 residues. The CDR3 loop reads CASSPRLAGGGETQYF. CDR3 DNA: TGTGCCAGCAGCCCTCGACTAGCGGGAGGTGGGGAGACCCAGTACTTC. The full variable domain, rest sourced from reference TRBV13 and TRBJ2-5, is AAGVIQSPRHLIKEKRETATLKCYPIPRHDTVYWYQQGPGQDPQFLISFYEKMQSDKGSIPDRFSAQQFSDYHSELNMSSLELGDSALYFCASSPRLAGGGETQYFGPGTRLLVL.

The rearrangement links TRBV11-2 to TRBJ2-7; TRBD1 is a possible D gene (5 bases). The CDR3 runs 14 residues. The germline V gene encodes CDR1 SGHAT and CDR2 FQNNGV. Trimming took off 5 bases at V and 2 bases at J, with 13 bases between the two ends. CDR3 nucleotide sequence: TGTGCCAGCAGCCTGGGGCCAGGACCCTACGAGCAGTACTTC. It codes for CASSLGPGPYEQYF.

The V gene is TRBV11-2, the J gene TRBJ2-1; D is uncertain. This CDR3 is 16 amino acids long. The V gene lost 1 base and the J gene lost 7 bases, with 17 bases spanning the gap. Germline V gives CDR1 SGHAT, CDR2 FQNNGV. The CDR3 DNA reads TGTGCCAGCAGCTTAGTCCCCCTCGCAGGAAGGAATGAGCAGTTCTTC. It codes for CASSLVPLAGRNEQFF.

The chain is built from TRBV12-3 or TRBV12-4 and TRBJ1-1; D gene uncertain. V shed 1 base and J shed 8 bases, with 8 bases lying between them. This CDR3 has 12 amino acids. CDR3 amino acids: CASSLVAPEAFF. The CDR3 bases are TGTGCCAGCAGTTTAGTAGCCCCCGAAGCTTTCTTT.

This chain connects TRBV2 to TRBJ1-5; perhaps TRBD1 as D (6 bases). This CDR3 region has 14 residues. With 4 bases removed from V and 0 bases from J, the gap between germline ends came to 7 bases. Germline-derived CDR1 and CDR2 are SNHLY and FYNNEI. The CDR3 sequence is CASSAQGSNQPQHF. DNA of the CDR3: TGTGCCAGCAGTGCACAGGGTAGCAATCAGCCCCAGCATTTT.

This clone was counted between two and nine times. The chain employs TRBV7-9 and TRBJ2-1, with D maybe TRBD2 (6 bases). This CDR3 region has 15 residues. V was pared by 6 bases and J by 3 bases, with 15 bases between. The germline V gene encodes CDR1 SEHNR and CDR2 FQNEAQ (reference sequence). CDR3 sequence: CASSSHAGNYNEQFF. CDR3 DNA sequence: TGTGCCAGCAGTTCACATGCGGGAAACTACAATGAGCAGTTCTTC.

The chain links TRBV4-2 to TRBJ2-5; 11 nucleotides align to TRBD2. The CDR3 totals 16 residues. Germline loops: CDR1 LGHNA, CDR2 YNFKEQ. The V and J ends lost 3 bases and 6 bases, in that order; junction bases with no gene match: 9. The CDR3, as DNA: TGTGCCAGCAGCCATGTAGCGGGAGGGCCTGGACAGACCCAGTACTTC. It specifies CASSHVAGGPGQTQYF.

J is TRBJ2-5 and V is TRBV13; TRBD1 might be the D (5 bases). V was cut by 5 bases and J by 2 bases, with 6 bases left in between. CDR1 PRHDT and CDR2 FYEKMQ come from the germline V gene (reference sequence). The CDR3 is 12 amino acids. CDR3 sequence (DNA): TGTGCCAGCAGCGGACAACAAGAGACCCAGTACTTC. This gives the protein CASSGQQETQYF.

V usage is TRBV6-5 and J usage is TRBJ2-5, with TRBD1 matching 7 bases. With V trimmed by 6 bases and J by 4 bases, 8 bases remained unmatched. CDR3 length: 14 residues. The germline CDR1 and CDR2 sequences are MNHEY and SVGAGI. The DNA of the CDR3 is TGTGCCAGCAGCCCCCCAGGGGGAAGAGAGACCCAGTACTTC. Its translation is CASSPPGGRETQYF.

CDR3 nucleotides: TGTGCCAGCAGTTTAGGGGCATATTTCTGGGGGAACACTGAAGCTTTCTTT. This sequence encodes CASSLGAYFWGNTEAFF. J is TRBJ1-1 and V is TRBV28; weak D call: TRBD1 (5 bases). CDR1 MDHEN and CDR2 SYDVKM come from the germline V gene. Trimming shortened V by 2 bases and J by 1 base, and 17 bases separated the two germline ends. The CDR3 totals 17 residues.

The chain joins TRBV28 to TRBJ1-2; TRBD1 matches 7 bases. J gave up 8 bases and V 2 bases, and 14 bases lay outside the gene matches. CDR3 length: 16 amino acids. Germline V gene data show CDR1 as MDHEN and CDR2 as SYDVKM. Written as DNA, the CDR3 is TGTGCCAGCAGTTTAGCCTCGATGGACAGGATGATAGGCTACACCTTC. Translated: CASSLASMDRMIGYTF.

V and J are TRBV27 and TRBJ2-2; possibly TRBD2 for D (5 bases). The CDR3 extends over 18 amino acids. The V gene's germline CDR1 is MNHEY and CDR2 SMNVEV (reference sequence). With 5 bases removed from V and 2 bases from J, the gap between germline ends came to 21 bases. The CDR3 here is CASSRELNRPLNTGELFF. The CDR3 bases are TGTGCCAGCAGTCGGGAACTTAATCGCCCCTTAAACACCGGGGAGCTGTTTTTT.

The chain combines TRBV27 with TRBJ2-1; the match to TRBD1 covers 9 bases. V lost 4 bases and J lost 9; bases outside the gene matches: 10. The germline V gene has CDR1 MNHEY and CDR2 SMNVEV (reference sequence). The CDR3 sequence is 15 residues long. The CDR3 loop is CASSSPGTGLVEQFF. CDR3 DNA sequence: TGTGCCAGCAGTTCGCCCGGGACAGGGCTGGTTGAGCAGTTCTTC.

V gene TRBV28 combines with J gene TRBJ2-3, with 7 bases lining up with TRBD2. The germline gives CDR1 MDHEN, CDR2 SYDVKM. The CDR3 sequence is 16 residues long. Germline trimming cut 4 bases from V and 5 bases from J; bases unmatched to any gene: 12. CDR3 in DNA: TGTGCCAGCAGTTCCCGGGACTACCAATATAAAGATACGCAGTATTTT. This codes for CASSSRDYQYKDTQYF.

The V gene is TRBV19, the J gene TRBJ2-1; D gene unclear. Per germline, CDR1 LNHDA and CDR2 SQIVND (reference sequence). CDR3 length: 15 amino acids. The V gene lost 5 bases and the J gene lost 4 bases, with 15 bases spanning the gap. The CDR3 nucleotides read TGTGCCAGTAGTCTCACTCCCGCCGCTTACAATGAGCAGTTCTTC. This codes for CASSLTPAAYNEQFF.

The genes are TRBV19 and TRBJ1-1, with D possibly matching TRBD1 (6 bases). The CDR3 extends over 15 amino acids. The germline V gene has CDR1 LNHDA and CDR2 SQIVND (reference sequence). V lost 1 base to trimming and J lost 2 bases, with 11 bases between them. This CDR3 reads CASSIGRGANTEAFF. CDR3 nucleotide sequence: TGTGCCAGTAGTATAGGGCGGGGGGCCAACACTGAAGCTTTCTTT.